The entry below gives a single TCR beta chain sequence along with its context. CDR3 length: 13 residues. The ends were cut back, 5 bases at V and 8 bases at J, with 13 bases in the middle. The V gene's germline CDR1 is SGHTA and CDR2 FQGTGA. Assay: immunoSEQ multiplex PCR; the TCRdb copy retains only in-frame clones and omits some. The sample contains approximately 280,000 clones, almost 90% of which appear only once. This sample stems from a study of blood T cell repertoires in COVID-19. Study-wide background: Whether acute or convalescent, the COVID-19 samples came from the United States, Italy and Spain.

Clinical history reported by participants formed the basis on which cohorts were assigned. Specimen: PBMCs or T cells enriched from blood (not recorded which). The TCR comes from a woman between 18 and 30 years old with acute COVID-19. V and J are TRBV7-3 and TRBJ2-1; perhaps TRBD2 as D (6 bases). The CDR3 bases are TGTGCCAGCAGCCATGGGGCTAGCGATGAGCAGTTCTTC. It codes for CASSHGASDEQFF.